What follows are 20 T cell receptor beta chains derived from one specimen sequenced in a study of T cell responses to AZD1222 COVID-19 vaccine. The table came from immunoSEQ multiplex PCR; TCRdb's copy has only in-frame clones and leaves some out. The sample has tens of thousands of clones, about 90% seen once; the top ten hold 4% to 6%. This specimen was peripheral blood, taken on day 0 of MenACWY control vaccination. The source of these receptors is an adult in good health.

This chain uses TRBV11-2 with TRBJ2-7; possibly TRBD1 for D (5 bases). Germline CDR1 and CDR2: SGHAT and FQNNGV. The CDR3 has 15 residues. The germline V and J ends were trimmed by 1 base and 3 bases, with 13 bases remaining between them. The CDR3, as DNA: TGTGCCAGCAGCTTAGGCAGGGCGCCGATCTACGAGCAGTACTTC. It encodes CASSLGRAPIYEQYF.

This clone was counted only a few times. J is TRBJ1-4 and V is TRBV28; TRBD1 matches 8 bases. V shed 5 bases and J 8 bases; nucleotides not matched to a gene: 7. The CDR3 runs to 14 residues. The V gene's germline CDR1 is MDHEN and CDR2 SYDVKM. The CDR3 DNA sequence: TGTGCCAGCAGTGGACAGGGCTGGGGAGAAAAACTGTTTTTT. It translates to CASSGQGWGEKLFF.

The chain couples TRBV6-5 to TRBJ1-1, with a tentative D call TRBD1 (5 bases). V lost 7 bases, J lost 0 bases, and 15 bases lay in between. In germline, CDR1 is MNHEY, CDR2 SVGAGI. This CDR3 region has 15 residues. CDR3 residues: CASTRGWTMNTEAFF. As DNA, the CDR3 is TGTGCCAGCACCCGGGGGTGGACTATGAACACTGAAGCTTTCTTT.

CDR3 DNA: TGCGCCAGCAGCCGTGGGGGGACTAGCGGAGACAATGAGCAGTTCTTC. Protein: CASSRGGTSGDNEQFF. The chain has TRBV5-1 and TRBJ2-1; 11 bases fit TRBD2. The V gene end was trimmed by 4 bases and the J gene end by 5 bases; junction bases not matched to a gene: 8. CDR1 and CDR2 (germline): SGHRS, YFSETQ. The CDR3 extends over 16 amino acids.

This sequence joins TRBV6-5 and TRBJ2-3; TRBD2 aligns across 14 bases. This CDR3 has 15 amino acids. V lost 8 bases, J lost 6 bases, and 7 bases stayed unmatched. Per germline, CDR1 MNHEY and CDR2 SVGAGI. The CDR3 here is CASEAGLAGADTQYF. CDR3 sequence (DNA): TGTGCCAGCGAAGCGGGACTAGCGGGAGCTGATACGCAGTATTTT.

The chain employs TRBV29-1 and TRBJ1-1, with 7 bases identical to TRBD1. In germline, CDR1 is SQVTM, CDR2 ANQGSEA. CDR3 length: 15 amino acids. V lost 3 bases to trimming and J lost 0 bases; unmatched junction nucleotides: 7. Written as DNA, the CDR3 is TGCAGCGTTGAGGGGGAGACAGGGATGAACACTGAAGCTTTCTTT. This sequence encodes CSVEGETGMNTEAFF.

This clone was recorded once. CDR3 protein: CASSFGGPGTGELFF. The CDR3 coding sequence is TGTGCCAGCAGCTTTGGTGGCCCGGGCACCGGGGAGCTGTTTTTT. The rearrangement uses TRBV7-2 and TRBJ2-2; no definite D call. The germline V gene encodes CDR1 SGHTA and CDR2 FQGNSA. CDR3 size: 15 residues. The ends were cut back, 3 bases at V and 4 bases at J, with 12 bases in the middle.

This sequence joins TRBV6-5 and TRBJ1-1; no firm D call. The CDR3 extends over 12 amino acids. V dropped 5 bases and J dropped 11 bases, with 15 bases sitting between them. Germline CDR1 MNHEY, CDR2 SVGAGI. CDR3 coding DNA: TGTGCCAGCAGTCCCGGGTTCCCCCAGGCTTTCTTT. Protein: CASSPGFPQAFF.

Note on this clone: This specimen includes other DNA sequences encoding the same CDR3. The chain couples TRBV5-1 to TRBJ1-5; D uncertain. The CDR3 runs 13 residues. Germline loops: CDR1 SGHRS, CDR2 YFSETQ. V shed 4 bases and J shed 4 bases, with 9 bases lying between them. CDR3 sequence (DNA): TGCGCCAGCAGCCTGGACGGGAATCAGCCCCAGCATTTT. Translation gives CASSLDGNQPQHF.

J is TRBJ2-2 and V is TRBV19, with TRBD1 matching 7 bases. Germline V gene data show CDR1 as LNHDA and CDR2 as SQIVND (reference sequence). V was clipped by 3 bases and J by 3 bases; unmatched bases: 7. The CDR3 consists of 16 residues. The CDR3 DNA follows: TGTGCCAGTAGTATCAACAGGGGCAGGGACACCGGGGAGCTGTTTTTT. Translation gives CASSINRGRDTGELFF.

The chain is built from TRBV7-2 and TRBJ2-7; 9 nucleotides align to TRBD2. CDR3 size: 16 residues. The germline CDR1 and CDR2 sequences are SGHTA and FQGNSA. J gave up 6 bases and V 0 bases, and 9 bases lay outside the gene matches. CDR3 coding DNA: TGTGCCAGCAGCTTAGCTCAGCGGGGGGTGGTCGGCGAGCAGTACTTC. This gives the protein CASSLAQRGVVGEQYF.

CDR3 region: CSVEDSQGAFYNEQFF. The CDR3 nucleotides are TGCAGCGTTGAAGACTCACAGGGGGCTTTCTACAATGAGCAGTTCTTC. The chain employs TRBV29-1 and TRBJ2-1, with TRBD1 identical over 9 bases. Trimming cost V 0 bases and J 3 bases; bases outside gene matches: 6. This CDR3 has 16 residues. Germline V gives CDR1 SQVTM, CDR2 ANQGSEA.

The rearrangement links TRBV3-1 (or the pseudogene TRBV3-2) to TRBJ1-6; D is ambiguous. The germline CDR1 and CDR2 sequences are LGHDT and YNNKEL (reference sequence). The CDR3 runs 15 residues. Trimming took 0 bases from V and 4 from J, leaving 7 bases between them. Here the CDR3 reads CASSQDRRYNSPLHF. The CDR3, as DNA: TGTGCCAGCAGCCAAGATCGGAGATATAATTCACCCCTCCACTTT.

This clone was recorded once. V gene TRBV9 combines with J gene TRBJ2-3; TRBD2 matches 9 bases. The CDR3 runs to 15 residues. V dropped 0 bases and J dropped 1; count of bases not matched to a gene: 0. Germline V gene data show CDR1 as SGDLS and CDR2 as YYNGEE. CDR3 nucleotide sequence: TGTGCCAGCAGCGTAGGGACTAGCGGCACAGATACGCAGTATTTT. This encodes CASSVGTSGTDTQYF.

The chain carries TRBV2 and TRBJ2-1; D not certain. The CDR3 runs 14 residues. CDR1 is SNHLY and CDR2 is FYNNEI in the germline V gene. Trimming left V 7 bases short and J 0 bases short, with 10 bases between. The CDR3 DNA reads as TGTGCCAGCAACCGCGGCGACTCCTACAATGAGCAGTTCTTC. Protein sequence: CASNRGDSYNEQFF.

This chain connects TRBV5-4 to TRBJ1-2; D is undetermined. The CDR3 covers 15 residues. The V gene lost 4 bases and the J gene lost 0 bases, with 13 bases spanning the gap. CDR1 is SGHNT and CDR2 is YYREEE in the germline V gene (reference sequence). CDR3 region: CASSPGGVSNYGYTF. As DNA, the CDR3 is TGTGCCAGCAGCCCTGGTGGGGTTTCTAACTATGGCTACACCTTC.

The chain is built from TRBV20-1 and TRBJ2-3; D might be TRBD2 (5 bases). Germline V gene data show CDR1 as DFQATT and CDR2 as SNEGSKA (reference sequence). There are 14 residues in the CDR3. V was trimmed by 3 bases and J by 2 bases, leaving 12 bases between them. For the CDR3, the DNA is TGCAGTGCTAGTGTTAGCGTAGTCACAGATACGCAGTATTTT. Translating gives CSASVSVVTDTQYF.

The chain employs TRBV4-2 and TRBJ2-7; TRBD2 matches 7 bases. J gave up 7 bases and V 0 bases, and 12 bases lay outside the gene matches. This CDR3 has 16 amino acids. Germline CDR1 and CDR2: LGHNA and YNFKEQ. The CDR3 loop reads CASSQDWGGANGEQYF. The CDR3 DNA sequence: TGTGCCAGCAGCCAAGATTGGGGAGGGGCCAACGGGGAGCAGTACTTC.

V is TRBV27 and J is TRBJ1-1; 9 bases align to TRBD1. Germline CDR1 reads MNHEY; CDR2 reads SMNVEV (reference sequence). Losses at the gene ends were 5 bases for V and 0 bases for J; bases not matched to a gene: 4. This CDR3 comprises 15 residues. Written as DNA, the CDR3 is TGTGCCAGCAGTCTTACAGGGGGCTTGAACACTGAAGCTTTCTTT. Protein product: CASSLTGGLNTEAFF.

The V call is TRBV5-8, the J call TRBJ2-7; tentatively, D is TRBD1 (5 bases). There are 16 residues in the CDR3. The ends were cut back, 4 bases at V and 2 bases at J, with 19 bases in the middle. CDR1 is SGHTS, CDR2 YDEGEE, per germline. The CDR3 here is CASSNPPGHSTYEQYF. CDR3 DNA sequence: TGTGCCAGCAGCAACCCCCCTGGACACTCTACCTACGAGCAGTACTTC.